A single sample gave rise to the 23 T cell receptor beta chains below, sequenced in a study of blood T cell repertoires in COVID-19. TCRdb's copy holds only in-frame clones and misses some; the assay was immunoSEQ multiplex PCR. The sample holds tens of thousands of clones, around 93% seen once. The source material was peripheral blood. The receptor source for this set is a woman aged 55-69 years with active COVID-19.

The chain joins TRBV5-1 to TRBJ2-3; 11 nucleotides agree with TRBD2. The CDR3 extends over 19 amino acids. The V and J ends lost 4 bases and 2 bases, in that order; junction bases with no gene match: 15. CDR1 is SGHRS and CDR2 is YFSETQ in the germline V gene. This chain's CDR3 is CASSPPPHRSGRDTDTQYF. CDR3 in DNA: TGCGCCAGCAGCCCCCCGCCCCACCGTAGCGGGAGGGACACAGATACGCAGTATTTT.

This sequence joins TRBV6-5 and TRBJ1-6; TRBD1 aligns across 10 bases. V gave up 6 bases and J gave up 10 bases; unmatched junction bases: 6. CDR1 and CDR2 (germline): MNHEY, SVGAGI. The CDR3 runs to 14 residues. The CDR3 sequence: CASRTGTGVSPLHF. CDR3 bases: TGTGCCAGCAGAACCGGGACAGGGGTGTCACCCCTCCACTTT.

This clone was observed once. The rearrangement uses TRBV7-2 and TRBJ2-7; TRBD2 agrees at 13 bases. In germline, CDR1 is SGHTA, CDR2 FQGNSA. Trimming removed 5 bases from V and 0 bases from J; junction bases left unmatched: 10. The CDR3 is 18 amino acids. CDR3: CASSPTRTSGGRSYEQYF. For the CDR3, the DNA is TGTGCCAGCAGCCCGACGAGGACTAGCGGGGGTCGCTCCTACGAGCAGTACTTC.

The chain links TRBV30 to TRBJ2-5; D is perhaps TRBD1 (6 bases). The CDR3 runs 14 residues. Trimming left V 2 bases short and J 5 bases short, with 15 bases between. The germline CDR1 and CDR2 sequences are GTSNPN and SVGIG (reference sequence). CDR3 region: CAWSRTVNRETQYF. The CDR3 DNA is TGTGCCTGGAGTCGGACAGTTAATCGGGAGACCCAGTACTTC.

DNA of the CDR3: TGTGCCAGCAGCCCGCTAGCGGGAGGGCCCTACGAGCAGTACTTC. It translates to CASSPLAGGPYEQYF. V gene TRBV5-4 combines with J gene TRBJ2-7; TRBD2 aligns across 12 bases. The germline V gene encodes CDR1 SGHNT and CDR2 YYREEE (reference sequence). The length of the CDR3 is 15 residues. The J segment lost 2 bases and the V segment lost 4 bases, leaving 4 bases of the junction unmatched.

The CDR3 bases are TGTGCCAGCAGTGAATTTGGGAAAGCAGGGGCGCAGTATTTT. This encodes CASSEFGKAGAQYF. The chain is built from TRBV25-1 and TRBJ2-3, with D perhaps matching TRBD1 (6 bases). Trimming left V 1 base short and J 10 bases short, with 15 bases between. Germline V lookup: CDR1 MGHDK, CDR2 SYGVNS. The length of the CDR3 is 14 residues.

This sequence joins TRBV23-1 and TRBJ1-2, with TRBD1 matching over 7 bases. TRBV23-1 is classed as an ORF, of uncertain function. The V and J ends lost 4 bases and 7 bases, in that order; junction bases with no gene match: 6. The CDR3 runs to 13 residues. The CDR3 sequence is CASSPGTALGYTF. The CDR3 DNA reads TGCGCCAGCAGTCCCGGGACAGCCCTTGGCTACACCTTC.

The V and J genes are TRBV7-8 and TRBJ1-2; D remains unclear. Per germline, CDR1 SGHVS and CDR2 FQNEAQ. Trimming left V 5 bases short and J 6 bases short, with 13 bases between. CDR3 length: 13 residues. DNA of the CDR3: TGTGCCAGCAGCCCGCTCGGGGTGAATGGCTACACCTTC. This gives the protein CASSPLGVNGYTF.

The chain links TRBV6-4 to TRBJ2-7, with TRBD2 matching over 14 bases. The length of the CDR3 is 20 residues. Germline trimming cut 0 bases from V and 1 base from J; bases unmatched to any gene: 11. Germline V gene data show CDR1 as MRHNA and CDR2 as SNTAGT. CDR3 amino acids: CASSDSKGLAGADGSYEQYF. In DNA form, the CDR3 reads TGTGCCAGCAGTGACTCGAAGGGACTAGCGGGGGCAGACGGGTCCTACGAGCAGTACTTC.

This clone showed up just once. CDR3 amino acids: CASSLRAGSTEAFF. The CDR3 DNA sequence: TGTGCCAGCAGCCTCAGGGCGGGGAGCACTGAAGCTTTCTTT. The rearrangement uses TRBV7-8 and TRBJ1-1, with D tentatively TRBD1 (5 bases). Germline V lookup: CDR1 SGHVS, CDR2 FQNEAQ. The length of the CDR3 is 14 residues. Deletions cut 5 bases from V and 4 bases from J, with 14 bases between.

The chain joins TRBV27 to TRBJ2-2; 9 bases are a match to TRBD1. The length of the CDR3 is 15 residues. Looked up from germline, CDR1 is MNHEY and CDR2 is SMNVEV (reference sequence). Trimming took 5 bases from V and 6 from J; bases not matched to a gene: 7. This CDR3 reads CASSIQGAIAGELFF. The CDR3 nucleotides read TGTGCCAGCAGTATACAGGGGGCGATCGCCGGGGAGCTGTTTTTT.

The rearrangement links TRBV27 to TRBJ1-1; 10 bases agree with TRBD1. V lost 5 bases and J lost 5; bases outside the gene matches: 8. The germline CDR1 and CDR2 sequences are MNHEY and SMNVEV (reference sequence). The CDR3 has 15 amino acids. The CDR3 DNA reads TGTGCCAGCAGTAGCGACAGGGGGCGGAGTACTGAAGCTTTCTTT. As protein: CASSSDRGRSTEAFF.

On this clone itself: This sample includes further DNA sequences coding for the same CDR3. The rearrangement links TRBV28 to TRBJ1-4, with D unresolved. Trimming cost V 4 bases and J 7 bases, with 7 bases left between them. The CDR3 totals 12 residues. The germline CDR1 and CDR2 sequences are MDHEN and SYDVKM. CDR3 sequence (DNA): TGTGCCAGCAGTTCAGGTGTTGAAAAACTGTTTTTT. Protein product: CASSSGVEKLFF.

This chain links TRBV5-1 with TRBJ2-1, with 7 positions matching TRBD2. Germline CDR1 SGHRS, CDR2 YFSETQ. The CDR3 has 18 residues. V dropped 0 bases and J dropped 2; count of bases not matched to a gene: 11. For the CDR3, the DNA is TGCGCCAGCAGCTTGGCCTCTACTACTAGCGCTACCTACAATGAGCAGTTCTTC. Amino acid sequence: CASSLASTTSATYNEQFF.

The chain uses TRBV4-1 and TRBJ2-1; TRBD2 agrees at 11 bases. Germline values: CDR1 MGHRA, CDR2 YSYEKL. The CDR3 has 16 residues. Losses at the gene ends were 1 base for V and 4 bases for J; bases not matched to a gene: 3. In DNA form, the CDR3 reads TGCGCCAGCAGCCAAGTAGCGGGAGGGGAATACAATGAGCAGTTCTTC. Translation gives CASSQVAGGEYNEQFF.

This chain connects TRBV12-3 or TRBV12-4 to TRBJ1-1, with 7 bases fitting TRBD1. This CDR3 region has 13 residues. V lost 0 bases, J lost 12 bases, and 7 bases stayed unmatched. CDR3 DNA sequence: TGTGCCAGCAGTTTAGCTGGACAGGCGGTGACTTTCTTT. This encodes CASSLAGQAVTFF.

CDR3: CASSPLGVAGTYEQYF. The CDR3 coding sequence is TGTGCCAGTAGCCCCCTGGGGGTCGCGGGGACCTACGAGCAGTACTTC. The chain couples TRBV19 to TRBJ2-7; TRBD2 is a possible D gene (6 bases). The germline CDR1 and CDR2 sequences are LNHDA and SQIVND (reference sequence). This CDR3 spans 16 amino acids. V dropped 6 bases and J dropped 2 bases, with 20 bases sitting between them. Full variable domain (outside the CDR3, taken from reference TRBV19 and TRBJ2-7): DGGITQSPKYLFRKEGQNVTLSCEQNLNHDAMYWYRQDPGQGLRLIYYSQIVNDFQKGDIAEGYSVSREKKESFPLTVTSAQKNPTAFYLCASSPLGVAGTYEQYFGPGTRLTVT.

This rearrangement joins TRBV4-2 to TRBJ2-1, with 13 nucleotides matching TRBD2. CDR3 length: 15 amino acids. The junction had 7 bases not matched to a gene; V was cut back by 5 bases and J by 9 bases. The germline V gene has CDR1 LGHNA and CDR2 YNFKEQ. The CDR3 DNA sequence: TGTGCCAGCAGCTTCGGACTAGCGGGAGTTGGTGAGCAGTTCTTC. Translated, it gives CASSFGLAGVGEQFF.

The chain employs TRBV3-1 (or the pseudogene TRBV3-2) and TRBJ1-5; D ambiguous. The CDR3 runs 16 residues. V lost 1 base and J 4 bases, leaving 14 bases between the germline ends. In germline, CDR1 is LGHDT, CDR2 YNNKEL (reference sequence). CDR3 sequence (DNA): TGTGCCAGCAGCCAAGTATATGACGGAGGAAATCAGCCCCAGCATTTT. Amino acids: CASSQVYDGGNQPQHF.

This chain joins TRBV19 and TRBJ2-3; TRBD2 is a possible D gene (6 bases). The CDR3 consists of 13 residues. Trimming took off 7 bases at V and 0 bases at J, with 8 bases between the two ends. CDR1 is LNHDA, CDR2 SQIVND, per germline (reference sequence). CDR3 in amino acids: CASTSGSTDTQYF. The CDR3 DNA sequence: TGTGCCAGTACGAGCGGGAGCACAGATACGCAGTATTTT.

The J gene is TRBJ2-1, the V gene TRBV5-1, with D possibly TRBD2 on 6 matching bases. The V end lost 4 bases, the J end lost 0 bases, and 8 bases lay between the germline ends. CDR3 size: 14 residues. Germline V gene lookup returns CDR1 SGHRS and CDR2 YFSETQ. The CDR3 nucleotides read TGCGCCAGCAGCGACGGGAGCTCCTACAATGAGCAGTTCTTC. Translation gives CASSDGSSYNEQFF. The whole variable domain, remainder taken from reference TRBV5-1 and TRBJ2-1, is KAGVTQTPRYLIKTRGQQVTLSCSPISGHRSVSWYQQTPGQGLQFLFEYFSETQRNKGNFPGRFSGRQFSNSRSEMNVSTLELGDSALYLCASSDGSSYNEQFFGPGTRLTVL.

The V and J genes are TRBV6-5 and TRBJ1-1, with D maybe TRBD1 (6 bases). There are 14 residues in the CDR3. CDR1 is MNHEY, CDR2 SVGAGI, per germline. Deletions cut 2 bases from V and 6 bases from J, with 13 bases between. CDR3 loop: CASSYQGFSAEAFF. The CDR3 DNA follows: TGTGCCAGCAGTTACCAGGGGTTCTCGGCTGAAGCTTTCTTT.

V and J are TRBV13 and TRBJ2-5, with D possibly being TRBD2 (5 bases). From germline, CDR1 is PRHDT and CDR2 FYEKMQ (reference sequence). Between the trimmed V and J ends, which lost 6 bases and 0 bases, there was a span of 8 bases. The CDR3 runs to 13 residues. CDR3 nucleotide sequence: TGTGCCAGCAGACGGGGAAACCAAGAGACCCAGTACTTC. Translated, it gives CASRRGNQETQYF.